This entry features one T cell receptor (beta chain) sequence. It has no known antigen specificity. One base away there is no much larger clone; base qualities are not given. From a lookup of the germline V gene, CDR1 and CDR2 are SQVTM and ANQGSEA. The junction carries 22 bases between V and J, which are trimmed by 0 bases and 8 bases respectively. Spanning cysteine to phenylalanine, the CDR3 consists of 16 amino acids. The sequence is cut down to CDR3 DNA, 48 bases in frame from base 1. The data stem from a study of blood T cell repertoires in COVID-19 (dated by TCRdb to the early 2020s). Describing the broader study: Samples from collaborators originated in the United States, Italy and Spain and spanned both the acute and convalescent phases of COVID-19. The repertoires were made available in a free public database intended to serve as a resource for research on the immune response to SARS-CoV-2. HLA class I and class II types, where available, came from metadata supplied by the sample provider rather than from assay-based typing. Subjects who had been exposed to COVID-19, were actively infected with it, or had recovered from it provided the deeply sampled blood TCRbeta repertoires that made up the dataset. Nearly every sample came with metadata listing a de-identified subject ID, COVID-19 status, age in years and sex. The samples were drawn from the first 160 participants of the ongoing ImmuneRACE study and from 1,254 subjects provided by 6 global collaborators. The material from the prospective study consisted of cDNA or gDNA derived from T cells, B-cell-depleted T cells, or PBMCs.

Each collaborating institution followed its own protocols to collect whole blood in K2EDTA tubes. For TCRbeta analysis, collaborator samples were shipped as frozen whole blood, as isolated PBMCs, or as DNA extracted from either sample type. The full study reports these points: The quantity of clinical and demographic metadata differed by source and by participant and was supplied without curation.

TCRbeta CDR3 regions were amplified from genomic DNA using the immunoSEQ Assay, a bias-controlled multiplex PCR. For the original study's pipeline: Within the assay, amplification of reference gene primers was used to estimate how many nucleated cells each sample contained. To quantify the absolute abundance of each unique TCRbeta CDR3 rearrangement, sequence reads were collapsed and filtered. For each sample, productive Simpson clonality was calculated as the square root of Simpson's diversity index over productive rearrangements. Here the immuneACCESS table is served through TCRdb, limited to in-frame sequences with V and J called. Missing clones are a known gap in these copies; in checked studies unresolved V genes cover under half, and the rest lacks a known reason. Clonal size and the V and J genes are those of that table, whereas D and trimming came from the DNA. The sample contains 25,000 to 35,000 clones, around 83% of them found a single time. 13% of the sample rests with the top ten.

The sequence derives from a human donor in a cohort sampled during active COVID-19. In this chain, TRBV29-1 is recombined with TRBJ1-2, with a tentative D gene TRBD1 over 5 matching bases. Specimen: peripheral blood. The sequenced DNA: TGCAGCGTTGAAGATCGGCCGGACACTCGGAATAGGGGCTACACCTTC. Its translation reads: CSVEDRPDTRNRGYTF.